A single sample is the source of the 32 T cell receptor beta chains below, sequenced in a study of siplizumab effects on memory and regulatory T cells. This table comes from immunoSEQ multiplex PCR, and its TCRdb copy is limited to in-frame clones, with some not included. The profile shows tens of thousands of clones, approximately 93% of them singletons. Specimen: non-Treg CD4+ T cells sorted from blood. The receptors stem from a human donor in good health.

The rearrangement joins TRBV29-1 to TRBJ2-1; TRBD1 is a possible D gene (6 bases). Trimming removed 5 bases at V and 5 bases at J, with 13 bases between. Germline assignment: CDR1 SQVTM and CDR2 ANQGSEA. The CDR3 has 13 residues. DNA for the CDR3: TGCAGCGTTCCCAAAACAGGGAACAATGAGCAGTTCTTC. This gives the protein CSVPKTGNNEQFF.

The CDR3 spells CASSIRSDTGELFF. The CDR3 coding sequence is TGTGCCAGCTCAATCCGGTCGGACACCGGGGAGCTGTTTTTT. The chain recombines TRBV18 with TRBJ2-2; D not resolved. CDR3 length equals 14 residues. Trimming pared 5 bases from V and 3 bases from J, leaving 10 bases between. The germline gives CDR1 KGHSH, CDR2 LQKENI.

The chain couples TRBV4-1 to TRBJ2-5; 14 bases agree with TRBD2. The J call may not be correct, given that the DNA end is closer to TRBJ2-7. Germline V CDR1 and CDR2: MGHRA, YSYEKL. CDR3 length: 19 amino acids. This CDR3 is CASSHQTSGGAGGTYEQYF. The CDR3 bases are TGCGCCAGCAGCCACCAGACTAGCGGGGGGGCAGGAGGGACCTACGAGCAGTACTTC.

The V gene is TRBV19, the J gene TRBJ1-5; D may be TRBD1 (6 bases). Germline loops: CDR1 LNHDA, CDR2 SQIVND (reference sequence). This CDR3 spans 13 amino acids. Trimming took off 1 base at V and 7 bases at J, with 8 bases between the two ends. The CDR3 sequence: CASSIARGQPQHF. The CDR3, as DNA: TGTGCCAGTAGTATAGCCAGGGGACAGCCCCAGCATTTT.

The chain links TRBV5-1 to TRBJ2-2; a possible D gene is TRBD2 (6 bases). The germline V and J ends were trimmed by 3 bases and 2 bases, with 14 bases remaining between them. The length of the CDR3 is 16 residues. Germline CDR1 reads SGHRS; CDR2 reads YFSETQ. CDR3 DNA sequence: TGCGCCAGCAGCTGGGACGGGACTTCCAACACCGGGGAGCTGTTTTTT. Its protein is CASSWDGTSNTGELFF.

CDR3 sequence: CASSKRTGVTGELFF. CDR3 DNA sequence: TGTGCCAGTAGTAAGAGGACAGGGGTCACCGGGGAGCTGTTTTTT. J is TRBJ2-2 and V is TRBV19; 9 bases line up with TRBD1. The CDR3 runs to 15 residues. Germline V gene data show CDR1 as LNHDA and CDR2 as SQIVND (reference sequence). V shed 4 bases, J shed 4 bases, and the junction held 4 bases outside the gene matches. Supplemented by reference TRBV19 and TRBJ2-2, the full variable domain reads DGGITQSPKYLFRKEGQNVTLSCEQNLNHDAMYWYRQDPGQGLRLIYYSQIVNDFQKGDIAEGYSVSREKKESFPLTVTSAQKNPTAFYLCASSKRTGVTGELFFGEGSRLTVL.

The rearrangement joins TRBV18 to TRBJ1-5; D is possibly TRBD1 (6 bases). Germline values: CDR1 KGHSH, CDR2 LQKENI. This CDR3 comprises 16 residues. V dropped 4 bases and J dropped 6 bases, with 19 bases sitting between them. This CDR3 reads CASSHSRGGLGQPQHF. The DNA of the CDR3 is TGTGCCAGCTCACACTCCCGAGGGGGTTTGGGTCAGCCCCAGCATTTT.

V is TRBV6-1 and J is TRBJ1-4; D not resolved. The CDR3 loop spans 11 amino acids. Trimming took off 9 bases at V and 4 bases at J, with 6 bases between the two ends. Germline V gene sequence: CDR1 MNHNS, CDR2 SASEGT. The CDR3 nucleotides are TGTGCCAGTCAGGTTAATGAAAAACTGTTTTTT. Translated: CASQVNEKLFF.

This clone was recorded once. Here the CDR3 reads CASSANYEQYF. CDR3 coding DNA: TGCGCCAGCAGCGCCAACTACGAGCAGTACTTC. The rearrangement joins TRBV5-1 to TRBJ2-5; the D is unclear. The J call is uncertain, as TRBJ2-7 better fits the DNA end. CDR3 length equals 11 residues. The germline CDR1 and CDR2 sequences are SGHRS and YFSETQ.

The V call is TRBV18, the J call TRBJ2-5, with D perhaps matching TRBD2 (5 bases). CDR1 KGHSH and CDR2 LQKENI come from the germline V gene. V was cut by 1 base and J by 4 bases, with 10 bases left in between. This CDR3 region has 14 residues. CDR3 sequence reads: CASSPLNEGETQYF. The CDR3 nucleotides read TGTGCCAGCTCACCACTTAATGAGGGAGAGACCCAGTACTTC.

The rearrangement joins TRBV5-1 to TRBJ1-1, with D tentatively TRBD1 (6 bases). V was cut by 0 bases and J by 4 bases, with 13 bases left in between. Germline lookup yields CDR1 SGHRS and CDR2 YFSETQ. The CDR3 is made up of 15 amino acids. The CDR3 protein is CASSLVGGLGTEAFF. In DNA form, the CDR3 reads TGCGCCAGCAGCTTGGTTGGGGGCCTCGGCACTGAAGCTTTCTTT.

This clone appeared once. V usage is TRBV9 and J usage is TRBJ2-1; 10 bases map to TRBD2. This CDR3 has 16 residues. Trimming cost V 0 bases and J 5 bases; bases outside gene matches: 5. Looked up from germline, CDR1 is SGDLS and CDR2 is YYNGEE. CDR3 sequence (DNA): TGTGCCAGCAGCGTAGGACCCAGCGGGGGGGACAATGAGCAGTTCTTC. As protein: CASSVGPSGGDNEQFF.

V and J are TRBV5-5 and TRBJ2-7; D ambiguous. The length of the CDR3 is 13 residues. The V gene's germline CDR1 is SGHKS and CDR2 YYEKEE (reference sequence). V was pared by 0 bases and J by 2 bases, with 6 bases between. DNA for the CDR3: TGTGCCAGCAGCTTGGTAGAGGCCTACGAGCAGTACTTC. Translation gives CASSLVEAYEQYF.

The rearrangement links TRBV6-1 to TRBJ1-1; the match to TRBD1 covers 10 bases. The V segment lost 5 bases and the J segment 6 bases; nucleotides outside the gene matches: 9. Germline values: CDR1 MNHNS, CDR2 SASEGT. The CDR3 consists of 15 residues. The CDR3 loop is CASSRDRGWDSEAFF. CDR3 DNA sequence: TGTGCCAGCAGTAGGGACAGGGGTTGGGATTCTGAAGCTTTCTTT.

The chain combines TRBV4-2 with TRBJ2-3; a weak D match, TRBD2 (7 bases). Per germline, CDR1 LGHNA and CDR2 YNFKEQ. Trimming stripped 1 base from V and 0 bases from J, with 11 bases between. The CDR3 contains 16 residues. DNA for the CDR3: TGTGCCAGCAGCCAAGCGGGGGGCTTAAGCACAGATACGCAGTATTTT. The encoded protein is CASSQAGGLSTDTQYF.

This clone was counted a single time. The V call is TRBV30, the J call TRBJ2-7, with D perhaps TRBD2 (6 bases). Germline lookup yields CDR1 GTSNPN and CDR2 SVGIG (reference sequence). The CDR3 covers 13 residues. The V gene lost 7 bases and the J gene lost 9 bases, with 22 bases spanning the gap. The CDR3 sequence is CASSRDSPAGQYF. CDR3 coding DNA: TGTGCCTCCTCCCGGGACTCACCTGCCGGGCAGTACTTC.

This clone appeared a single time. The chain recombines TRBV30 with TRBJ2-1; 8 bases line up with TRBD1. V was clipped by 0 bases and J by 8 bases; unmatched bases: 12. Per germline, CDR1 GTSNPN and CDR2 SVGIG (reference sequence). The CDR3 is 16 residues long. The CDR3 coding sequence is TGTGCCTGGAGTGTACGACGGGCAGGGGGCACGCATGAGCAGTTCTTC. This encodes CAWSVRRAGGTHEQFF.

This rearrangement joins TRBV5-4 to TRBJ2-3; TRBD2 is a possible D gene (5 bases). The CDR3 totals 18 residues. V lost 2 bases and J 0 bases, leaving 19 bases between the germline ends. Germline V gene sequence: CDR1 SGHNT, CDR2 YYREEE (reference sequence). The CDR3 sequence is CASSLFGVRGTSTDTQYF. Here the CDR3 DNA reads TGTGCCAGCAGCTTATTCGGGGTTCGGGGAACTAGCACAGATACGCAGTATTTT.

The genes are TRBV6-5 and TRBJ1-2; D is undetermined. V was cut by 2 bases and J by 1 base, with 5 bases left in between. This CDR3 region has 13 residues. Germline V gives CDR1 MNHEY, CDR2 SVGAGI. DNA for the CDR3: TGTGCCAGCAGTTACAAGGTTAACTATGGCTACACCTTC. It translates to CASSYKVNYGYTF.

This chain joins TRBV5-1 and TRBJ1-5; no clear D gene. Germline V gene data show CDR1 as SGHRS and CDR2 as YFSETQ. Trimming pared 2 bases from V and 7 bases from J, leaving 10 bases between. CDR3 length equals 13 residues. Here the CDR3 DNA reads TGCGCCAGCAGCTTAGTCCCGAAACAGCCCCAGCATTTT. This encodes CASSLVPKQPQHF.

The chain carries TRBV7-9 and TRBJ1-4; D call uncertain. This CDR3 contains 16 residues. CDR1 SEHNR and CDR2 FQNEAQ come from the germline V gene (reference sequence). The ends were cut back, 5 bases at V and 0 bases at J, with 13 bases in the middle. CDR3 loop: CASSPRQAATNEKLFF. As DNA, the CDR3 is TGTGCCAGCAGCCCCCGGCAGGCCGCAACTAATGAAAAACTGTTTTTT.

This rearrangement joins TRBV30 to TRBJ1-1; TRBD1 matches at 9 bases. CDR3 length: 15 residues. Germline V gene sequence: CDR1 GTSNPN, CDR2 SVGIG (reference sequence). V gave up 0 bases and J gave up 7 bases; unmatched junction bases: 9. The CDR3 DNA is TGTGCCTGGAGTGTCCGGGACAGGGCCAGCCTTGAAGCTTTCTTT. Translation gives CAWSVRDRASLEAFF.

V gene TRBV6-6 combines with J gene TRBJ2-7; TRBD2 agrees at 14 bases. CDR1 is MNHNY and CDR2 is SVGAGI in the germline V gene (reference sequence). Germline trimming cut 5 bases from V and 6 bases from J; bases unmatched to any gene: 6. This CDR3 is built from 15 residues. The CDR3 bases are TGTGCCAGCAGTCCCCTGGGACTAGCGGGAGTCGAGCAGTACTTC. It translates to CASSPLGLAGVEQYF.

The chain is built from TRBV14 and TRBJ1-2; the D is unclear. Trimming pared 2 bases from V and 4 bases from J, leaving 14 bases between. Germline values: CDR1 SGHDN, CDR2 FVKESK. The CDR3 is 15 amino acids. The CDR3 nucleotides read TGTGCCAGCAGCCAAAGTTCTGTCAGGCTCTATGGCTACACCTTC. It specifies CASSQSSVRLYGYTF.

The chain links TRBV6-6 to TRBJ1-1; D unclear. Germline-derived CDR1 and CDR2 are MNHNY and SVGAGI (reference sequence). This CDR3 has 13 amino acids. V was pared by 0 bases and J by 3 bases, with 5 bases between. The CDR3 loop is CASSYSADTEAFF. The CDR3 DNA follows: TGTGCCAGCAGTTACTCGGCGGACACTGAAGCTTTCTTT.

V gene TRBV29-1 combines with J gene TRBJ2-1, with D possibly TRBD2 on 5 matching bases. Between the trimmed V and J ends, which lost 7 bases and 3 bases, there was a span of 16 bases. The CDR3 has 14 residues. The germline V gene encodes CDR1 SQVTM and CDR2 ANQGSEA. In DNA form, the CDR3 reads TGCAGCGCTCGGTTGGGAGCTCGCTACAATGAGCAGTTCTTC. Its translation is CSARLGARYNEQFF.

The rearrangement uses TRBV9 and TRBJ2-5, with a weak D call TRBD2 (5 bases). The V gene's germline CDR1 is SGDLS and CDR2 YYNGEE. This CDR3 is built from 15 residues. V was trimmed by 0 bases and J by 4 bases, leaving 13 bases between them. The CDR3 region has the DNA TGTGCCAGCAGCGTAGCGGCGGCCCGGGGAGAGACCCAGTACTTC. Encoded protein: CASSVAAARGETQYF.

The genes are TRBV10-1 and TRBJ1-2; a possible D gene is TRBD1 (5 bases). Trimming removed 6 bases at V and 6 bases at J, with 20 bases between. CDR1 WNHNN and CDR2 SYGVQD come from the germline V gene (reference sequence). The CDR3 is made up of 15 amino acids. CDR3 residues: CASSDPKGRVDGYTF. Written as DNA, the CDR3 is TGCGCCAGCAGCGACCCCAAGGGGAGGGTTGATGGCTACACCTTC.

The genes are TRBV10-2 and TRBJ1-2; D is uncertain. Germline values: CDR1 WSHSY, CDR2 SAAADI. The CDR3 totals 12 residues. With 6 bases removed from V and 4 bases from J, the gap between germline ends came to 9 bases. The CDR3 DNA reads TGCGCCAGCAGAGACGGGTCCTATGGCTACACCTTC. It specifies CASRDGSYGYTF.

The rearrangement joins TRBV19 to TRBJ2-7; unclear D gene. The CDR3 extends over 14 amino acids. With 4 bases removed from V and 1 base from J, the gap between germline ends came to 11 bases. Germline CDR1 and CDR2: LNHDA and SQIVND (reference sequence). CDR3: CASSTATESYEQYF. The CDR3 region has the DNA TGTGCCAGTAGTACGGCGACGGAGTCCTACGAGCAGTACTTC. Drawing the rest from reference TRBV19 and TRBJ2-7, the complete variable domain is DGGITQSPKYLFRKEGQNVTLSCEQNLNHDAMYWYRQDPGQGLRLIYYSQIVNDFQKGDIAEGYSVSREKKESFPLTVTSAQKNPTAFYLCASSTATESYEQYFGPGTRLTVT.

This chain links TRBV11-3 with TRBJ1-2, with 10 bases identical to TRBD1. This CDR3 is 16 amino acids long. Germline CDR1 SGHNT, CDR2 YENEEA. The ends lost 10 bases at V and 8 bases at J; junction bases unmatched: 19. The CDR3 nucleotides read TGTGCCACTCCCTGGGGGGGACAGGGGTTTTCTCGGGGCTACACCTTC. Translated, it gives CATPWGGQGFSRGYTF. Looking up the rest from reference TRBV11-3 and TRBJ1-2 gives the full variable domain: EAGVVQSPRYKIIEKKQPVAFWCNPISGHNTLYWYLQNLGQGPELLIRYENEEAVDDSQLPKDRFSAERLKGVDSTLKIQPAELGDSAVYLCATPWGGQGFSRGYTFGSGTRLTVV.

This clone was detected only a few times. The rearrangement joins TRBV13 to TRBJ2-7, with D unresolved. Germline CDR1 is PRHDT and CDR2 is FYEKMQ (reference sequence). The CDR3 extends over 11 amino acids. V dropped 6 bases and J dropped 4 bases, with 7 bases sitting between them. This CDR3 is CASSARYEQYF. CDR3 DNA sequence: TGTGCCAGCAGTGCGCGGTACGAGCAGTACTTC.